Listed below are T cell receptor beta chains from one sample, sequenced in a study of cytomegalovirus exposure and HLA in healthy donors. TCRdb's table, derived via immunoSEQ multiplex PCR, lists solely in-frame clones and lacks some. The table lists 95,000 to 150,000 clones, more than 9% of them singletons. The sequencing input was PBMCs. These receptors were collected from a woman between 18 and 30 years old in good health and CMV-seropositive. Each CDR3 is given with its conserved first and last residue.

TRBV10-2	TRBJ2-5	CASSAGGMGIEKTQYF
TRBV29-1	TRBJ2-5	CSVETATRETQYF
TRBV4-1	TRBJ1-2	CASSHGTGYGYTF
TRBV6-1	TRBJ1-5	CASSALEPHQPQHF
TRBV2	TRBJ1-4	CASRSLRTGGGEKLFF
TRBV5-1	TRBJ2-7	CASSLASGRSYEQYF
TRBV7-2	TRBJ2-7	CASSLGSGSSYEQYF
TRBV6-5	TRBJ2-3	CASSWGLAGTDTQYF
TRBV2	TRBJ2-2	CASSTSGSSVDGELFF
TRBV30	TRBJ2-5	CAWSVGGGTETQYF
TRBV4-1	TRBJ2-4	CASSQVGGTGWDIQYF
TRBV7-9	TRBJ2-5	CASSSGTGEETQYF
TRBV5-1	TRBJ1-1	CASSLDGGGGTEAFF
TRBV19	TRBJ2-1	CASSTLNGQGADEQFF
TRBV2	TRBJ2-1	CASSNRGGSDEQFF
TRBV30	TRBJ1-1	CAGNRVVTEAFF
TRBV30	TRBJ1-4	CAWNEQGSGEKLFF
TRBV19	TRBJ1-2	CATAKVIGGYTF
TRBV19	TRBJ1-1	CASNLGGDTEAFF
TRBV7-9	TRBJ2-2	CASSEGLAGVTGELFF
TRBV6-4	TRBJ2-3	CASSALAGETDTQYF
TRBV19	TRBJ2-1	CASSITSGGNEQFF
TRBV2	TRBJ2-1	CATHSGQGYNEQFF
TRBV11-3	TRBJ2-7	CASSLSEGLAESYEQYF
TRBV19	TRBJ2-1	CASSIPELVAGYNEQFF
TRBV29-1	TRBJ2-7	CSVGGGGEGYEQYF
TRBV30	TRBJ1-2	CAWSGQGFGYTF
TRBV18	TRBJ1-1	CASSPRGDGNTEAFF
TRBV6-1	TRBJ2-1	CASRHSSGRVEFF
TRBV2	TRBJ2-7	CASKSGVLWGWQYF
TRBV6-5	TRBJ1-2	CASSYSRGGHGYTF
TRBV7-9	TRBJ1-4	CASSPPSYEKLFF
TRBV30	TRBJ2-7	CAWSTRVVTYEQYF
TRBV25-1	TRBJ1-2	CASSEPEGRGYGYTF
TRBV9	TRBJ1-1	CASSAQGSNTEAFF
TRBV19	TRBJ2-5	CASSTLAGGSQETQYF
TRBV5-4	TRBJ1-2	CASSFPGQRNYGYTF
TRBV29-1	TRBJ1-5	CSASFHQAYPYSNQPQHF
TRBV25-1	TRBJ2-5	CASSEFRDQETQYF
TRBV7-2	TRBJ2-3	CASSTGWGTDTQYF
TRBV19	TRBJ2-1	CASSPPGSGPKNNEQFF
TRBV2	TRBJ1-5	CASKWQEGQPQHF
TRBV6-1	TRBJ2-3	CASTDSGRPTDTQYF
TRBV4-1	TRBJ2-3	CASSVQETFTDTQYF
TRBV2	TRBJ2-1	CASSLNPTSAGEQFF
TRBV7-9	TRBJ2-7	CASSPGDITYEQYF
TRBV30	TRBJ1-6	CAWSSPTGGNSPLHF
TRBV6-1	TRBJ1-1	CASSERRNTEAFF
TRBV29-1	TRBJ2-2	CSAATGLGAPGELFF
TRBV30	TRBJ1-1	CAWGGIFSEAFF
TRBV10-2	TRBJ1-3	CASSGGQGYSHNTIYF
TRBV5-8	TRBJ2-2	CASSFSGGISTGELFF
TRBV5-3	TRBJ2-7	CARSLRASEAYEQYF